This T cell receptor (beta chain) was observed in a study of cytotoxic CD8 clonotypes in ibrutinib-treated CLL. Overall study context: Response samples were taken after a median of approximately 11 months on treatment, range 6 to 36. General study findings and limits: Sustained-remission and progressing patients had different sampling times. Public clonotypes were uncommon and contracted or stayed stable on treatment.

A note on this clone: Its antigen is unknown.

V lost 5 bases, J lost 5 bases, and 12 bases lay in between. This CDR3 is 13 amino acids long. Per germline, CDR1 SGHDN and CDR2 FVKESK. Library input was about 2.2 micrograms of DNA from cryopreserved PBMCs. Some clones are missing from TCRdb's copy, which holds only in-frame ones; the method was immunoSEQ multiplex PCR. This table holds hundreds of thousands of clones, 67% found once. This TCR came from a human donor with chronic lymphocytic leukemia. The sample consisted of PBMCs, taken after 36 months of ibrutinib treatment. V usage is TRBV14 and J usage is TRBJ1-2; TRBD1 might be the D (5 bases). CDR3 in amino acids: CASSIPGGYGYTF. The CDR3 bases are TGTGCCAGCAGCATTCCGGGGGGGTATGGCTACACCTTC.